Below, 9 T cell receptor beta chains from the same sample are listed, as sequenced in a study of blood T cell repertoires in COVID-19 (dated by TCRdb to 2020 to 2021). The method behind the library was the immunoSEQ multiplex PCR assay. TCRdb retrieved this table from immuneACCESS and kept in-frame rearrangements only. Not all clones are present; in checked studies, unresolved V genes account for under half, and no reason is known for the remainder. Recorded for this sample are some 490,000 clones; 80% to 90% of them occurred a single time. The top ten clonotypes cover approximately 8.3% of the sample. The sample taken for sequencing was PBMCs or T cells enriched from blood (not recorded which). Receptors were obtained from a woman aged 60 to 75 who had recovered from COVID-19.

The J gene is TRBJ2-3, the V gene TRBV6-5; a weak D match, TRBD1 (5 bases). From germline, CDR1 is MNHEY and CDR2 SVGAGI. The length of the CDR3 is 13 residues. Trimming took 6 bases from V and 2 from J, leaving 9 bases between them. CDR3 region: CASRQDNTDTQYF. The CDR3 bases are TGTGCCAGCAGACAGGACAACACAGATACGCAGTATTTT.

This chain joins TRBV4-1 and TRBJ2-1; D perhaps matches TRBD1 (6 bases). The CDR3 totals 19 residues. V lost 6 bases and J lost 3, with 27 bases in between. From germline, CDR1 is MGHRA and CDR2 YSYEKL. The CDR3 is CASRLTKDRTLKDYNEQFF. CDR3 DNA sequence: TGCGCCAGCAGGCTCACTAAGGACAGAACTCTGAAAGACTACAATGAGCAGTTCTTC.

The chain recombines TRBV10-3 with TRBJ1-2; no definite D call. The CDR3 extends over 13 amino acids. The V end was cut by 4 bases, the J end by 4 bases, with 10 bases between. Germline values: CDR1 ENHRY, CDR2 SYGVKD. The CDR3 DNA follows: TGTGCCATCAGTGGTTATACAGTCTATGGCTACACCTTC. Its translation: CAISGYTVYGYTF.

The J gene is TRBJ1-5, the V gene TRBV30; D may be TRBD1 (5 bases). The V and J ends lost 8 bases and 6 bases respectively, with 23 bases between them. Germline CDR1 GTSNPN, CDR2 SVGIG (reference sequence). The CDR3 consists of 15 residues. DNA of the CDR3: TGTGCCATCTGGCAGGACAAAGGGGTGGTTCAGCCCCAGCATTTT. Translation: CAIWQDKGVVQPQHF.

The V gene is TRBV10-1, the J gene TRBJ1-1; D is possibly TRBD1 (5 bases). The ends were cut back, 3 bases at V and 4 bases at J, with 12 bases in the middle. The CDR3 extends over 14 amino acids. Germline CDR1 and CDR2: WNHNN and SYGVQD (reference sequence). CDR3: CASSEYRGSTEAFF. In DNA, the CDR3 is TGCGCCAGCAGTGAATATAGGGGAAGCACTGAAGCTTTCTTT.

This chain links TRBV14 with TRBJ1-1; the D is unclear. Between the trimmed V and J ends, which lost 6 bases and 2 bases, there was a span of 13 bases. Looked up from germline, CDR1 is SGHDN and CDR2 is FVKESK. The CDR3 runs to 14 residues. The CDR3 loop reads CASRQSRFNTEAFF. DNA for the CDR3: TGTGCCAGCAGGCAAAGTCGGTTTAACACTGAAGCTTTCTTT.

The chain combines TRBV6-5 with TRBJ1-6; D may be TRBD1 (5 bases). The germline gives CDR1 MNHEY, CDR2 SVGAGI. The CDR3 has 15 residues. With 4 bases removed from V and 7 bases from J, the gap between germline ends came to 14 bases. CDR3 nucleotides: TGTGCCAGCAGTTCCTTACAGGCGACGAATTCACCCCTCCACTTT. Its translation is CASSSLQATNSPLHF.

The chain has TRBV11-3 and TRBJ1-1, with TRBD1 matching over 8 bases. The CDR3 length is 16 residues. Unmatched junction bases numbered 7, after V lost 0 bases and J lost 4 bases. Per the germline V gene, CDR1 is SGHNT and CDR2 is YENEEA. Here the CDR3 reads CASSLDDWTGSTEAFF. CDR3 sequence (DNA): TGTGCCAGCAGCTTAGACGATTGGACAGGGAGCACTGAAGCTTTCTTT.

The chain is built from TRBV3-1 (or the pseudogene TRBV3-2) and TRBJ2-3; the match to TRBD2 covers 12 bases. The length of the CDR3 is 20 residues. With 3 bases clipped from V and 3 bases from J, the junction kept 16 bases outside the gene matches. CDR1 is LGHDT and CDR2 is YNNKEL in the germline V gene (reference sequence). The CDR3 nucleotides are TGTGCCAGCAGCCACACCTGGGCTAGCGGGGGGGACGATTGGACAGATACGCAGTATTTT. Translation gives CASSHTWASGGDDWTDTQYF.